A selection of T cell receptor beta chains follows, all from one sample in a study of response to subunit inactivated influenza vaccine. TCRdb reprocessed the RT-PCR reads via MiXCR and lists one record per CDR3 protein. This table has hundreds of thousands of distinct CDR3 sequences, approximately 15% appearing once. This material consisted of CD4+ T cells sorted from PBMCs, taken about 23 months after vaccination. The receptors were sampled from a man in his fifties or sixties who received an inactivated influenza vaccine. Each CDR3 is given with its conserved first and last residue. The order of the fields is J gene, V gene, clone size, D gene, CDR3 protein, CDR3 DNA. A D gene is named only where the DNA matches it firmly. Clone size appears in some rows only: once, few, many, or a class for an expanded clone.

>TRBJ1-1|TRBV6-5|few|NA
CASSYRGGVRNTEAFF
TGTGCCAGCAGTTACCGGGGGGGGGTTCGGAACACTGAAGCTTTCTTT
>TRBJ2-7|TRBV3-1|few|NA
CATSTDYEQYF
TGTGCCACCTCGACAGACTACGAGCAGTACTTC
>TRBJ2-3|TRBV10-2|many|NA
CASRATDTQYF
TGCGCCAGCAGGGCGACAGATACGCAGTATTTT
>TRBJ1-1|TRBV5-1|many|NA
CASSHGQGMAFF
TGCGCCAGCAGCCATGGTCAGGGGATGGCTTTCTTT
>TRBJ2-2|TRBV6-2/TRBV6-3|NA|TRBD2
CASSYGASGSTGELFF
TGTGCCAGCAGTTACGGTGCTAGCGGGAGTACCGGGGAGCTGTTTTTT
>TRBJ2-5|TRBV28|NA|TRBD2
CASTAPGLAILETQYF
TGTGCCAGCACCGCACCGGGACTAGCTATCCTCGAGACCCAGTACTTC
>TRBJ2-1|TRBV28|NA|NA
CASSPGPRVDEQFF
TGTGCCAGCAGTCCCGGGCCGCGGGTCGATGAGCAGTTCTTC
>TRBJ2-1|TRBV20-1|once|TRBD2
CSAHPLAGYSYNEQFF
TGCAGTGCTCACCCTCTAGCGGGATATTCCTACAATGAGCAGTTCTTC
>TRBJ2-7|TRBV20-1|few|NA
CSASLSGLAYEQYF
TGCAGTGCTAGTCTGTCCGGGCTTGCCTACGAGCAGTACTTC
>TRBJ2-3|TRBV20-1|few|NA
CSARGTGHTDTQYF
TGCAGTGCTAGAGGCACAGGTCACACAGATACGCAGTATTTT
>TRBJ2-7|TRBV3-1|few|NA
CASSQVGYYEQYF
TGTGCCAGCAGCCAAGTTGGCTACTACGAGCAGTACTTC
>TRBJ2-4|TRBV9|few|TRBD1
CASSVGRDRGRSIQYF
TGTGCCAGCAGCGTAGGGAGGGACAGGGGGCGAAGCATTCAGTACTTC
>TRBJ2-7|TRBV4-2|few|TRBD2
CASSQVSGGRSYEQYF
TGTGCCAGCAGCCAAGTTAGCGGGGGGCGCTCCTACGAGCAGTACTTC
>TRBJ1-1|TRBV20-1|many|NA
CSAMRSMNTEAFF
TGCAGTGCTATGCGGTCCATGAACACTGAAGCTTTCTTT
>TRBJ2-3|TRBV5-1|NA|NA
CASSLALAGDADTQYF
TGCGCCAGCAGCTTGGCCTTGGCAGGGGATGCAGATACGCAGTATTTT
>TRBJ2-4|TRBV20-1|few|TRBD2
CSAAAAGVAKNIQYF
TGCAGTGCAGCGGCCGCGGGGGTAGCCAAAAACATTCAGTACTTC
>TRBJ2-7|TRBV6-6|once|TRBD1
CASRGQGPEQYF
TGTGCCAGCAGAGGACAGGGTCCCGAGCAGTACTTC
>TRBJ2-3|TRBV10-2|NA|NA
CASRPEGFTQYF
TGCGCCAGCAGGCCAGAGGGTTTTACGCAGTATTTT